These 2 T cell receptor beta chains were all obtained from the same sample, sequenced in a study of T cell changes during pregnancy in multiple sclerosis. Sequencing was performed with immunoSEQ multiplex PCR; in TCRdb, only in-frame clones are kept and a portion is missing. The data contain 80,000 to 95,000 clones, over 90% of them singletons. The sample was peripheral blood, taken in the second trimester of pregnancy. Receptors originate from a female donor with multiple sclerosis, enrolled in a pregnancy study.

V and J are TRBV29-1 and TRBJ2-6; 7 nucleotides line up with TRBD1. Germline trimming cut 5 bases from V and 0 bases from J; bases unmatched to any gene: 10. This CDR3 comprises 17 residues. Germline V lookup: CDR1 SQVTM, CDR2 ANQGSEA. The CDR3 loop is CSVSSTGAASGANVLTF. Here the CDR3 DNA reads TGCAGCGTTTCCTCTACAGGGGCCGCCTCTGGGGCCAACGTCCTGACTTTC.

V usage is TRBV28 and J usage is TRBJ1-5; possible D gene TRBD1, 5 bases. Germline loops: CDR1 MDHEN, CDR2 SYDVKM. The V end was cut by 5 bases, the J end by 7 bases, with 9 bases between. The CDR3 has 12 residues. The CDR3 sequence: CASSLTGQPQHF. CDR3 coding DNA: TGTGCCAGCAGTCTCACAGGCCAGCCCCAGCATTTT. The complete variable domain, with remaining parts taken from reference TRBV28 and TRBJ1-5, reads DVKVTQSSRYLVKRTGEKVFLECVQDMDHENMFWYRQDPGLGLRLIYFSYDVKMKEKGDIPEGYSVSREKKERFSLILESASTNQTSMYLCASSLTGQPQHFGDGTRLSIL.